This entry is about one T cell receptor (beta chain). The target antigen is unknown. These data come from a study of T cell responses to AZD1222 COVID-19 vaccine. Notes on the study in general: Following two doses of AZD1222, Spike-specific TCR breadth and depth rose. Researchers took repertoire samples only after the peak T cell response had come.

This CDR3 comprises 13 residues. The V and J ends lost 1 base and 6 bases respectively, with 9 bases between them. Germline CDR1 reads SGHTA; CDR2 reads FQGNSA. The assay was immunoSEQ multiplex PCR, and TCRdb's table has in-frame clones only and misses some. The sample contains about 110,000 clones, around 90% of which appear only once. The V gene is TRBV7-2, the J gene TRBJ1-2; D is possibly TRBD1 (5 bases). Source: peripheral blood, taken on day 0 of AZD1222 vaccination. The clonotype comes from an adult in good health. The CDR3 sequence is CASSLVGRDGYTF. DNA of the CDR3: TGTGCCAGCAGCTTAGTGGGCAGGGATGGCTACACCTTC.